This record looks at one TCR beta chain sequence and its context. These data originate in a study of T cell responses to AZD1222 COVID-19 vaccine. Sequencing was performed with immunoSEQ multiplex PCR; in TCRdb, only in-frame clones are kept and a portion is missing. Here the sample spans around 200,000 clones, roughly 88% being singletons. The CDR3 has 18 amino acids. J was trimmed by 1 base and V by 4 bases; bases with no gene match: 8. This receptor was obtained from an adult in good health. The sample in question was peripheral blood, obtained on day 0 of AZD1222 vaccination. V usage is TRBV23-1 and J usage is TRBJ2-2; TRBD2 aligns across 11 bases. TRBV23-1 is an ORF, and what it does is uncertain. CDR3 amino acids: CASSPRLAGRKNTGELFF. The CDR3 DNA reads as TGCGCCAGCAGTCCTCGACTAGCGGGACGGAAGAACACCGGGGAGCTGTTTTTT.